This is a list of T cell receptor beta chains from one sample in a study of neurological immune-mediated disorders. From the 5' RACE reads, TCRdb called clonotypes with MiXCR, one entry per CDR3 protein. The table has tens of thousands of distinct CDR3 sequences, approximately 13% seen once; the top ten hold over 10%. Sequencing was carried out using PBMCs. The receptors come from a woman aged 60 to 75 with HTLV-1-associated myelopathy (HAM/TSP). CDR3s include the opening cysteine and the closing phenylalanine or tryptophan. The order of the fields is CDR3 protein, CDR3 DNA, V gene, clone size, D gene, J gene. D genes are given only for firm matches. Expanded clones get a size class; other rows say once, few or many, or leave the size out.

cdr3_aa: CASSPGLAGARSYNEQFF
cdr3_nt: TGCGCCAGCAGCCCCGGACTAGCGGGGGCTCGCTCCTACAATGAGCAGTTCTTC
v_call: TRBV5-1
clone_size: many
d_call: TRBD2
j_call: TRBJ2-1

cdr3_aa: CASSIAPGGDYGYTF
cdr3_nt: TGTGCCAGCAGCATAGCTCCAGGGGGCGACTATGGCTACACCTTC
v_call: TRBV9
clone_size: .
d_call: TRBD1
j_call: TRBJ1-2

cdr3_aa: CASSPRGTSGSSRYSYEQYF
cdr3_nt: TGTGCCAGCAGCCCTCGCGGGACTAGCGGGAGTTCTCGATACTCCTACGAGCAGTACTTC
v_call: TRBV3-1
clone_size: many
d_call: TRBD2
j_call: TRBJ2-7

cdr3_aa: CSVGGRGILQETQYF
cdr3_nt: TGCAGCGTTGGGGGCCGGGGGATTCTTCAAGAGACCCAGTACTTC
v_call: TRBV29-1
clone_size: many
d_call: .
j_call: TRBJ2-5

cdr3_aa: CSARYIAKGDTQYF
cdr3_nt: TGCAGTGCTAGATATATTGCGAAGGGAGATACGCAGTATTTT
v_call: TRBV20-1
clone_size: .
d_call: .
j_call: TRBJ2-3

cdr3_aa: CASSFAGGGSEKLFF
cdr3_nt: TGTGCCAGCAGTTTTGCAGGGGGAGGTAGTGAAAAACTGTTTTTT
v_call: TRBV27
clone_size: many
d_call: TRBD1
j_call: TRBJ1-4

cdr3_aa: CASRLGTGFFYEQYF
cdr3_nt: TGTGCCAGCAGACTCGGGACAGGTTTCTTCTACGAGCAGTACTTC
v_call: TRBV12-3/TRBV12-4
clone_size: many
d_call: TRBD1
j_call: TRBJ2-7

cdr3_aa: CSAMSGNGKTYEQYF
cdr3_nt: TGCAGTGCTATGAGCGGGAACGGAAAGACCTACGAGCAGTACTTC
v_call: TRBV20-1
clone_size: many
d_call: TRBD2
j_call: TRBJ2-7

cdr3_aa: CASSLGAVNEQFF
cdr3_nt: TGCGCCAGCAGCTTGGGGGCCGTCAATGAGCAGTTCTTC
v_call: TRBV5-1
clone_size: many
d_call: .
j_call: TRBJ2-1

cdr3_aa: CATSDYRNRCTF
cdr3_nt: TGTGCCACCAGTGATTACAGAAACAGGTGCACCTTC
v_call: TRBV24-1
clone_size: .
d_call: .
j_call: TRBJ1-2